This T cell receptor (beta chain) was retrieved from a study of blood T cell repertoires in COVID-19. With respect to this clone: The sample has other DNA sequences that encode this CDR3 too.

Assay used: immunoSEQ multiplex PCR; TCRdb lists only in-frame clones, some missing. The sample lists some 290,000 clones, 88% occurring once. V was cut by 5 bases and J by 1 base, with 3 bases left in between. Looked up from germline, CDR1 is SGHTA and CDR2 is FQGNSA. This CDR3 region has 11 residues. The TCR sequence derives from a woman aged 25 to 39 with COVID-19, enrolled during active disease. The V gene is TRBV7-2, the J gene TRBJ2-7; no clear D. The sample taken for sequencing was peripheral blood. The CDR3 region has the DNA TGTGCCAGCAGCCATTCCTACGAGCAGTACTTC. Amino acid sequence: CASSHSYEQYF.